The 21 T cell receptor beta chains below were found in one sample sequenced in a study of human T cells and chemical hapten exposure. One entry per CDR3 protein, called by TCRdb with MiXCR from the RACE reads. The sample lists roughly 94,000 distinct CDR3 sequences; 9% to 9.5% were seen once. Time point: patch test 2, 6 weeks after DPC sensitization. Treatment denoted: therapeutic diphenylcyclopropenone sensitization with weekly scalp DPC. The specimen was whole blood, collected in connection with sensitization to the hapten diphenylcyclopropenone (DPC). The receptor set was obtained from a middle-aged woman with alopecia areata. Some clones in this sample may be carry-over from other donors' samples.

In this sample, this clonotype turned up a few times. The chain combines TRBV3-1 with TRBJ2-5, with D unclear. Germline-derived CDR1 and CDR2 are LGHDT and YNNKEL (reference sequence). V was cut by 1 base and J by 3 bases, with 12 bases left in between. This CDR3 contains 15 residues. CDR3 sequence: CASSQGLSVEETQYF. In DNA form, the CDR3 reads TGTGCCAGCAGCCAAGGACTGAGCGTCGAAGAGACCCAGTACTTC.

This clonotype was observed a few times. The genes are TRBV12-3 or TRBV12-4 and TRBJ2-2; 10 bases line up with TRBD1. There are 16 residues in the CDR3. V was clipped by 7 bases and J by 1 base; unmatched bases: 6. The CDR3 spells CASMGGQGRNTGELFF. CDR3 nucleotide sequence: TGTGCCAGCATGGGGGGACAGGGGAGGAACACCGGGGAGCTGTTTTTT.

This clonotype was counted ten times or more. The rearrangement uses TRBV6-5 and TRBJ2-7; 9 nucleotides match TRBD2. This CDR3 contains 15 residues. Per germline, CDR1 MNHEY and CDR2 SVGAGI. V lost 5 bases and J lost 3; bases outside the gene matches: 8. This chain's CDR3 is CASSAVAGVFYEQYF. The DNA for the CDR3 is TGTGCCAGCAGTGCAGTAGCGGGAGTCTTCTACGAGCAGTACTTC.

This chain uses TRBV14 with TRBJ2-3, with 13 bases lining up with TRBD2. The trim removed 3 bases at V and 8 bases at J, leaving 14 bases unmatched. CDR3 length equals 18 residues. CDR1 is SGHDN and CDR2 is FVKESK in the germline V gene. This CDR3 is CASSHLLGLAGDIGTQYF. The DNA for the CDR3 is TGTGCCAGCAGCCACCTCCTCGGACTAGCGGGAGACATTGGTACGCAGTATTTT.

This clonotype has at least ten counts. This chain links TRBV6-2 or TRBV6-3 with TRBJ1-2; no definite D call. CDR1 and CDR2 (germline): MNHEY, SVGEGT. Trimming stripped 3 bases from V and 5 bases from J, with 13 bases between. The CDR3 totals 14 residues. DNA for the CDR3: TGTGCCAGCAGTTATCCTCTCGGACTATATGGCTACACCTTC. This translates into CASSYPLGLYGYTF.

This clonotype was counted between two and nine times. The V and J genes are TRBV7-2 and TRBJ2-3, with 13 bases that match TRBD2. Trimming took 0 bases from V and 0 from J; bases not matched to a gene: 6. The CDR3 consists of 19 residues. CDR1 is SGHTA and CDR2 is FQGNSA in the germline V gene. The CDR3 DNA reads TGTGCCAGCAGCTTAGCGTCACTAGCGGGAGGGACTAGCACAGATACGCAGTATTTT. Translation: CASSLASLAGGTSTDTQYF.

A few counts support this clonotype. The chain joins TRBV6-6 to TRBJ2-1, with TRBD1 matching over 9 bases. Trimming removed 7 bases from V and 8 bases from J; junction bases left unmatched: 9. The CDR3 spans 14 residues. The germline gives CDR1 MNHNY, CDR2 SVGAGI (reference sequence). This CDR3 reads CASTEQGARDEQFF. For the CDR3, the DNA is TGTGCCAGCACCGAACAGGGGGCGCGGGATGAGCAGTTCTTC.

The sample holds a few counts of this clonotype. The CDR3 region has the DNA TGTGCCAGCAGCCGCGGGCAGGGATTAGGATCACCCCTCCACTTT. Protein sequence: CASSRGQGLGSPLHF. The V call is TRBV3-1, the J call TRBJ1-6; possibly TRBD1 for D (5 bases). This CDR3 spans 15 amino acids. CDR1 is LGHDT, CDR2 YNNKEL, per germline (reference sequence). V lost 4 bases, J lost 10 bases, and 17 bases lay in between.

This clonotype was counted many times. V gene TRBV12-3 or TRBV12-4 combines with J gene TRBJ2-3; D possibly matches TRBD1 or TRBD2 (5 bases each). This CDR3 has 16 residues. Trimming took off 5 bases at V and 4 bases at J, with 19 bases between the two ends. CDR3: CASSGGYRIGADTQYF. CDR3 DNA: TGTGCCAGCAGTGGGGGATACAGGATAGGCGCAGATACGCAGTATTTT.

The gene calls are TRBV20-1 and TRBJ2-1, with 9 bases lining up with TRBD2. The V gene end was trimmed by 6 bases and the J gene end by 3 bases; junction bases not matched to a gene: 6. CDR3 length equals 14 residues. Germline CDR1 and CDR2: DFQATT and SNEGSKA (reference sequence). The CDR3 sequence: CSAIAGAGYNEQFF. As DNA, the CDR3 is TGCAGTGCCATAGCGGGAGCTGGCTACAATGAGCAGTTCTTC.

The CDR3 loop reads CAWSVGRAGELFF. The CDR3 coding sequence is TGTGCCTGGAGTGTAGGTCGGGCCGGGGAGCTGTTTTTT. The gene calls are TRBV30 and TRBJ2-2, with D unclear. CDR1 and CDR2 (germline): GTSNPN, SVGIG (reference sequence). Between the trimmed V and J ends, which lost 0 bases and 6 bases, there was a span of 8 bases. This CDR3 has 13 residues.

This chain joins TRBV12-3 or TRBV12-4 and TRBJ1-6; D gene ambiguous. The CDR3 contains 15 residues. V was clipped by 4 bases and J by 5 bases, with 12 bases between them. As DNA, the CDR3 is TGTGCCAGCAGTTGGGCGGCAGTTGATAATTCACCCCTCCACTTT. Translating gives CASSWAAVDNSPLHF.

This clonotype showed up many times. The gene calls are TRBV20-1 and TRBJ1-4; tentatively, D is TRBD1 (5 bases). The CDR3 totals 12 residues. Trimming pared 3 bases from V and 8 bases from J, leaving 10 bases between. Germline V CDR1 and CDR2: DFQATT, SNEGSKA (reference sequence). CDR3 amino acids: CSARSWDEKLFF. CDR3 nucleotide sequence: TGCAGTGCTAGGAGCTGGGACGAAAAACTGTTTTTT.

In this sample, this clonotype turned up a few times. The chain has TRBV6-5 and TRBJ2-3, with 12 nucleotides matching TRBD1. Losses at the gene ends were 6 bases for V and 5 bases for J; bases not matched to a gene: 6. The CDR3 has 15 amino acids. The germline gives CDR1 MNHEY, CDR2 SVGAGI. The CDR3 sequence: CASSLGQGARDTQYF. In nucleotides, the CDR3 is TGTGCCAGCAGCCTGGGACAGGGGGCAAGAGATACGCAGTATTTT.

This clonotype was seen ten or more times. V and J are TRBV12-3 or TRBV12-4 and TRBJ1-6; D ambiguous. The CDR3 loop spans 12 amino acids. V lost 8 bases, J lost 4 bases, and 6 bases lay in between. The CDR3 coding sequence is TGTGCCAGCCGACTTTATAATTCACCCCTCCACTTT. Translation gives CASRLYNSPLHF.

The J gene is TRBJ2-7, the V gene TRBV10-3; D ambiguous. Germline CDR1 and CDR2: ENHRY and SYGVKD. V lost 2 bases and J 0 bases, leaving 5 bases between the germline ends. The CDR3 has 13 residues. CDR3 amino acids: CAISEQSSYEQYF. The CDR3 DNA follows: TGTGCCATCAGTGAGCAGAGCTCCTACGAGCAGTACTTC.

The chain couples TRBV6-1 to TRBJ2-7, with 14 bases lining up with TRBD2. The germline V gene has CDR1 MNHNS and CDR2 SASEGT. The CDR3 runs to 15 residues. The V gene end was trimmed by 7 bases and the J gene end by 2 bases; junction bases not matched to a gene: 4. CDR3 residues: CASNSGLAGAYEQYF. CDR3 DNA: TGTGCCAGCAATTCGGGACTAGCGGGAGCCTACGAGCAGTACTTC.

This clonotype occurred a few times. The J gene is TRBJ1-4, the V gene TRBV2; D perhaps matches TRBD1 (6 bases). This CDR3 contains 14 residues. The germline V gene encodes CDR1 SNHLY and CDR2 FYNNEI. Trimming took 4 bases from V and 8 from J, leaving 14 bases between them. CDR3 nucleotides: TGTGCCAGCAGTGTCCTAACCCAGGGGGAAAAACTGTTTTTT. Its protein product is CASSVLTQGEKLFF.

The sample holds many counts of this clonotype. The rearrangement joins TRBV20-1 to TRBJ2-7, with D tentatively TRBD2 (6 bases). Germline CDR1 DFQATT, CDR2 SNEGSKA (reference sequence). Trimming removed 0 bases from V and 4 bases from J, with 10 bases in between. The CDR3 extends over 13 amino acids. In DNA form, the CDR3 reads TGCAGTGCTAGAGAAAGCGGGCGTTACGAGCAGTACTTC. Amino acid sequence: CSARESGRYEQYF.

A few counts support this clonotype. The chain carries TRBV10-3 and TRBJ2-2, with 8 bases aligning to TRBD2. Germline V gives CDR1 ENHRY, CDR2 SYGVKD. The V gene end was trimmed by 0 bases and the J gene end by 6 bases; junction bases not matched to a gene: 0. CDR3 length: 14 residues. CDR3 sequence reads: CAISESRGAGELFF. CDR3 nucleotide sequence: TGTGCCATCAGTGAGTCGCGGGGGGCCGGGGAGCTGTTTTTT.

The table lists this clonotype with many counts. This rearrangement joins TRBV6-1 to TRBJ1-4, with 7 bases fitting TRBD1. The length of the CDR3 is 13 residues. CDR1 is MNHNS and CDR2 is SASEGT in the germline V gene. With 6 bases clipped from V and 5 bases from J, the junction kept 3 bases outside the gene matches. CDR3 in DNA: TGTGCCAGCAGGGGGACAGTCAATGAAAAACTGTTTTTT. It specifies CASRGTVNEKLFF.